Described below is a single T cell receptor (beta chain) sequence and its context. The antigen it binds to is not known. No base qualities exist here, and no much larger clone lies one base off it. The data stem from a study of blood T cell repertoires in COVID-19 (TCRdb year 2020). Describing the broader study: Samples from collaborators originated in the United States, Italy and Spain and spanned both the acute and convalescent phases of COVID-19. The material from the prospective study consisted of cDNA or gDNA derived from T cells, B-cell-depleted T cells, or PBMCs. Deeply sampled blood TCRbeta repertoires from subjects exposed to, actively infected with, or recovered from COVID-19 were included in the dataset. The repertoires were made available in a free public database intended to serve as a resource for research on the immune response to SARS-CoV-2. Samples came from the ongoing ImmuneRACE study (first 160 participants) plus 1,254 subjects from 6 global collaborators. Sample metadata almost always included a de-identified subject ID, COVID-19 status, age in years and sex. Where HLA class I and class II types were available, the types were taken from metadata supplied by the sample provider, not from assay-based typing. Overall results and qualifications from the work: The amount of clinical and demographic metadata varied by source and participant and was provided uncurated.

Collaborating institutions collected whole blood in K2EDTA tubes following their own protocols. For TCRbeta analysis, collaborators shipped samples as frozen whole blood, isolated PBMCs, or DNA extracted from either of those sample types. CDR1 and CDR2 were assigned from the germline V gene as SQVTM and ANQGSEA. The CDR3 has 15 amino acids, counting the end cysteine and phenylalanine. Only CDR3 DNA remains: 45 bases, in frame from the first base. Germline trimming amounts to 4 bases on V and 4 bases on J, with 8 as the count of junction bases outside the gene matches. TCRbeta CDR3 regions were amplified from genomic DNA by means of the immunoSEQ Assay, a bias-controlled multiplex PCR. Processing in the source paper ran as follows. The number of nucleated cells in each sample was estimated by amplification of reference gene primers within the assay. Sequence reads were collapsed and filtered to measure the absolute abundance of every unique TCRbeta CDR3 rearrangement. For each sample, productive Simpson clonality was calculated as the square root of Simpson's diversity index across productive rearrangements. TCRdb took over this immuneACCESS table, retaining in-frame rearrangements with V and J assigned. Such tables are incomplete; in checked studies, under half of the missing clones stem from an unresolved V gene, and the remainder is unexplained. V and J calls and clone size are as listed in that table; D and trimming were resolved from the DNA. The sample includes 100,000 or so clones, with 65% to 90% observed a single time. About a tenth of the sample rests with the top ten.

The source material was peripheral blood. The rearrangement combines TRBV29-1 with TRBJ2-2, and 8 junction bases match TRBD2. The sequence came from a man between 65 and 85 years old with active or convalescent COVID-19. CDR3 sequence: CSVGVYGGATGELFF. The sequenced DNA is TGCAGCGTTGGGGTCTACGGGGGGGCCACCGGGGAGCTGTTTTTT.